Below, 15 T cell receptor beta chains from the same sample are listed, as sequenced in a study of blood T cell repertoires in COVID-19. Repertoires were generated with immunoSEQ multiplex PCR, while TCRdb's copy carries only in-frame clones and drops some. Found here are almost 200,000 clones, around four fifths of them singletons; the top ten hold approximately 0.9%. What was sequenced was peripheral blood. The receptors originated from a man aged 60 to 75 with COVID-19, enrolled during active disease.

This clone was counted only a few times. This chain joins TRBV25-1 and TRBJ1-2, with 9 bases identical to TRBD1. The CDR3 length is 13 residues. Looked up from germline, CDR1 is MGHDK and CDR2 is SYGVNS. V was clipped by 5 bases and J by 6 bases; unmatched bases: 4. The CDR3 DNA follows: TGTGCCAGCAGTACGGGGACAGGGAATGGCTACACCTTC. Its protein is CASSTGTGNGYTF.

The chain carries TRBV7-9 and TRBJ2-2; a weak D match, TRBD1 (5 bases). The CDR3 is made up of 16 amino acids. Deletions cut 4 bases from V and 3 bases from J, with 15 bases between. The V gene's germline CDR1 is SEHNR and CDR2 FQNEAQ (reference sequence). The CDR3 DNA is TGTGCCAGCAGCTCCACGTGGGGCAGTTACACCGGGGAGCTGTTTTTT. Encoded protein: CASSSTWGSYTGELFF.

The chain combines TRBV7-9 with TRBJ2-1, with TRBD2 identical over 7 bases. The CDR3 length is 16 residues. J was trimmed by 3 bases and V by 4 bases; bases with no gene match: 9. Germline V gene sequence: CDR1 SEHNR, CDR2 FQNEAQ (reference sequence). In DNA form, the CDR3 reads TGTGCCAGCAGCTCAAGGGCTAGCGGAAACTACAATGAGCAGTTCTTC. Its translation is CASSSRASGNYNEQFF.

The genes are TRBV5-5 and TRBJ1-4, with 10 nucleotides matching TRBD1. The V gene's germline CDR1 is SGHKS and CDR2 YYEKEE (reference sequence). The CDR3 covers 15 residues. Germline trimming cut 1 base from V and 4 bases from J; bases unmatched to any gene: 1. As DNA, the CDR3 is TGTGCCAGCAGCTTGCGGGACAGGGGTAATGAAAAACTGTTTTTT. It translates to CASSLRDRGNEKLFF.

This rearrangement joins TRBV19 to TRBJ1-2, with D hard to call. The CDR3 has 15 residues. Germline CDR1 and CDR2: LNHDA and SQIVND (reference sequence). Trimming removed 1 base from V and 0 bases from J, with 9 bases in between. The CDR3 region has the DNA TGTGCCAGTAGTATAGCGGGAAACTCTAACTATGGCTACACCTTC. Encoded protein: CASSIAGNSNYGYTF.

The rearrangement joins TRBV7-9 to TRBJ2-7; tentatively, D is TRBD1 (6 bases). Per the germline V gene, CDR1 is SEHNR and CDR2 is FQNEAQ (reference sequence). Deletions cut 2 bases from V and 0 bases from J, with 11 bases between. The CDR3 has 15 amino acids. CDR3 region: CASSLSRQASYEQYF. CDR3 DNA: TGTGCCAGCAGCTTAAGTCGACAGGCCTCCTACGAGCAGTACTTC.

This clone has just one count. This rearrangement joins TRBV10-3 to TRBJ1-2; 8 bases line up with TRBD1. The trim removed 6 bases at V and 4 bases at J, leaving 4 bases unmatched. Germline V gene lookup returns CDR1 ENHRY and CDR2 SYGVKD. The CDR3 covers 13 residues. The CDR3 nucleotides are TGTGCCATCAGCGCGGGACAGGCCTATGGCTACACCTTC. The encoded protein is CAISAGQAYGYTF.

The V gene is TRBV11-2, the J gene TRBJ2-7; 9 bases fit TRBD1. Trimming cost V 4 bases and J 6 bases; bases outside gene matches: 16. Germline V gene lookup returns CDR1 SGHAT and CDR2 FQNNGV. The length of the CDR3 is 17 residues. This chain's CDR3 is CASSSGTGSLLRLEQYF. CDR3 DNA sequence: TGTGCCAGCAGCTCCGGGACAGGGAGCCTCCTGAGGCTCGAGCAGTACTTC.

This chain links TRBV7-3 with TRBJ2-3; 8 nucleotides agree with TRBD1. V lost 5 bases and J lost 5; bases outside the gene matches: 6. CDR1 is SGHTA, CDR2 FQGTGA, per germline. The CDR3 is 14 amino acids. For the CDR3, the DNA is TGTGCCAGCAGCCCGGGACAGGCTGGAGATACGCAGTATTTT. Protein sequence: CASSPGQAGDTQYF.

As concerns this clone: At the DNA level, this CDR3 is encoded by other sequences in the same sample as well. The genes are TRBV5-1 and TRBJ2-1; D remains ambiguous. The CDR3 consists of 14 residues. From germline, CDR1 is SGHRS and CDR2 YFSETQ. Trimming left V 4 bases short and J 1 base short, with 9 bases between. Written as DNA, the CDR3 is TGCGCCAGCAGCGCACCTAGTTCCTACAATGAGCAGTTCTTC. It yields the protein CASSAPSSYNEQFF.

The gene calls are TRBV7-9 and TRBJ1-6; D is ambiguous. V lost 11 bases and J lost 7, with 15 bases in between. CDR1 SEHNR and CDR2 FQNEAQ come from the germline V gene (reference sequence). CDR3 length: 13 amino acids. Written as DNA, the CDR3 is TGTGCCGTCCCTAAGAGAGAGAATTCACCCCTCCACTTT. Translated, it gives CAVPKRENSPLHF.

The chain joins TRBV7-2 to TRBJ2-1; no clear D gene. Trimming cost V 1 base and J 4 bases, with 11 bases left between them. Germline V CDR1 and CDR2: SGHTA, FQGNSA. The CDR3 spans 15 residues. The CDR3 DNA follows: TGTGCCAGCAGCTTAGGTGGAGTGTTTTACAATGAGCAGTTCTTC. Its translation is CASSLGGVFYNEQFF.

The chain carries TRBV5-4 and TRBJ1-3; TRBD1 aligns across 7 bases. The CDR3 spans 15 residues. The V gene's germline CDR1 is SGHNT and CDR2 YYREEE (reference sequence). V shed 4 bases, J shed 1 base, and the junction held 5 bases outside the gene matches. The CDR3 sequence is CASSQNRGSGNTIYF. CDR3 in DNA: TGTGCCAGCAGCCAAAACAGGGGTTCTGGAAACACCATATATTTT. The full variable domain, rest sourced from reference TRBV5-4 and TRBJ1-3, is ETGVTQSPTHLIKTRGQQVTLRCSSQSGHNTVSWYQQALGQGPQFIFQYYREEENGRGNFPPRFSGLQFPNYSSELNVNALELDDSALYLCASSQNRGSGNTIYFGEGSWLTVV.

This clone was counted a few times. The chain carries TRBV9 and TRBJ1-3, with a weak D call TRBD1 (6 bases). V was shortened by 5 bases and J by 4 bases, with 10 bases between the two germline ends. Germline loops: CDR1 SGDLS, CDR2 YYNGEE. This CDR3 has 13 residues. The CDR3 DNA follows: TGTGCCAGCAGTCGTCAGGGGGGAAACACCATATATTTT. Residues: CASSRQGGNTIYF.

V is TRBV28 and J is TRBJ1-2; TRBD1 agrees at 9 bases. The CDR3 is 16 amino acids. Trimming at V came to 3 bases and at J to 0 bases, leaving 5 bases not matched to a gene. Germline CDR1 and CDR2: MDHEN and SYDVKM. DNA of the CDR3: TGTGCCAGCAGTTTGGGACAGGGCCATACTAACTATGGCTACACCTTC. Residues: CASSLGQGHTNYGYTF.